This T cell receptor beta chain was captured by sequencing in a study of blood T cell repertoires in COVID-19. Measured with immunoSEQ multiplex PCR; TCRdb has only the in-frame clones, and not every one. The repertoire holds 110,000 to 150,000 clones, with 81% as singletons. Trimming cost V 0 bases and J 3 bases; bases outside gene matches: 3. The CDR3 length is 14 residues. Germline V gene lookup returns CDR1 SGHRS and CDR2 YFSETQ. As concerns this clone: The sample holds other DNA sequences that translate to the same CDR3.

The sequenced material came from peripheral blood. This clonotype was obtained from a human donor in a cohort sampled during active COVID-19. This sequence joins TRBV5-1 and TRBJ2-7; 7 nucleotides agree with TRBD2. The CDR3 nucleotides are TGCGCCAGCAGCTTGGCTAGCGGAGGCTACGAGCAGTACTTC. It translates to CASSLASGGYEQYF.